This TCR beta chain was sequenced in a study of OX40 agonist ivuxolimab in advanced cancers. Study-level background: Dose-escalation subjects each had hepatocellular carcinoma, melanoma, renal cell or head and neck cancer.

Trimming removed 3 bases at V and 12 bases at J, with 8 bases between. CDR1 and CDR2 (germline): MDHEN, SYDVKM. The CDR3 loop spans 11 amino acids. For this clone: What it binds is unknown.

Study-level findings and limits: What antigens the expanded peripheral T cells recognized was never established. Researchers report that CD8+ T cells had, on average, more expanded clones than CD4+.

Clones were sequenced by immunoSEQ multiplex PCR, and TCRdb holds only the in-frame ones, with some missing. The sample has about 100,000 clones, more than 85% seen once. The source of this sequence is an adult with an advanced solid tumor such as melanoma, head and neck, liver or kidney cancer. The sequences come from CD4+ or CD8+ T cells sorted from blood, collected in a trial of the OX40 agonist ivuxolimab. The chain employs TRBV28 and TRBJ1-4; D gene unclear. The CDR3 DNA is TGTGCCAGCAGTTTGAGGGAGGAACTGTTTTTT. This gives the protein CASSLREELFF.